The source of this T cell receptor (beta chain) is a study of early T cells in non-severe SARS-CoV-2 infection. The study, taken as a whole, reports: The matching step, a VDJdb search, favored anti-spike CD8 responses and missed private and CD4 specificities.

Germline values: CDR1 SGHRS, CDR2 YFSETQ. The CDR3 spans 14 residues. Trimming removed 0 bases at V and 8 bases at J, with 12 bases between. Of note for this clonotype: Its antigen is as yet unknown.

Researchers attached unique molecular identifiers to individual cDNA molecules. TCRdb re-derived calls from the 5' RACE reads in MiXCR, one entry per CDR3 protein. The sample holds about 30,000 distinct CDR3 sequences, under 6% seen once. V is TRBV5-1 and J is TRBJ2-1; no definite D call. The TCR sequence derives from an adult who was a healthcare worker with PCR-confirmed SARS-CoV-2 infection or an uninfected control (not recorded which). The source material was whole blood. CDR3 DNA sequence: TGCGCCAGCAGCTTGGGGCCCCAGGTGGATGAGCAGTTCTTC. It translates to CASSLGPQVDEQFF.